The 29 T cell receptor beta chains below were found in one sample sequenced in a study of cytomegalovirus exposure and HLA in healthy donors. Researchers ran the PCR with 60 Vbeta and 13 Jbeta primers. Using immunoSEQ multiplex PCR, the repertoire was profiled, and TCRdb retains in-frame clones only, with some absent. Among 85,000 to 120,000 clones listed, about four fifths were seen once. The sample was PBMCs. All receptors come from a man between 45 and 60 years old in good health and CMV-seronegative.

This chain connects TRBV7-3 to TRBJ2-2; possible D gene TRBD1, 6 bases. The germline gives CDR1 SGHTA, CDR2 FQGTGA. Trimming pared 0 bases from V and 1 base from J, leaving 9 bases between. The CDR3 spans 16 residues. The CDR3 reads CASSLTRGRNTGELFF. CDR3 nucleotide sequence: TGTGCCAGCAGCTTAACCAGGGGCCGGAACACCGGGGAGCTGTTTTTT.

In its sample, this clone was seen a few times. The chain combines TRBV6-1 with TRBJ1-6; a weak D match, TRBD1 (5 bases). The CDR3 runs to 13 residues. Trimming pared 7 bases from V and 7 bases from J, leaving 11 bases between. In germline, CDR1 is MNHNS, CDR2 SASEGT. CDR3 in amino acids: CASIQGPNSPLHF. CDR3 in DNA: TGTGCCAGCATCCAGGGTCCGAATTCACCCCTCCACTTT.

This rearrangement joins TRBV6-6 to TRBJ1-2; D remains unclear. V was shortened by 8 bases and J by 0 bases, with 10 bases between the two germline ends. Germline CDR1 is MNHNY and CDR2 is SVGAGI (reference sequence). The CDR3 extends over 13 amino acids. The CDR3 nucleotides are TGTGCCAGCGGCGGATGGGCTAACTATGGCTACACCTTC. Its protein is CASGGWANYGYTF.

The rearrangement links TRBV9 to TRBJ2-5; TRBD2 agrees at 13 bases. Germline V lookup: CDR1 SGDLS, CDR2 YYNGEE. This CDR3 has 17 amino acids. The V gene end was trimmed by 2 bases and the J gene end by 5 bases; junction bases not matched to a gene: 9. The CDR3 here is CASSVLTSGGTGETQYF. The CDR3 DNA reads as TGTGCCAGCAGCGTCCTGACTAGCGGGGGGACTGGGGAGACCCAGTACTTC.

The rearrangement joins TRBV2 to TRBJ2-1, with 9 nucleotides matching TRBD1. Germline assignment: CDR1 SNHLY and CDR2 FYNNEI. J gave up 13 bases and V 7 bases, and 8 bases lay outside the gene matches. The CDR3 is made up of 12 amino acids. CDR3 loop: CASTPGQGGQFF. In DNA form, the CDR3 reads TGTGCCAGCACCCCGGGACAGGGAGGACAGTTCTTC.

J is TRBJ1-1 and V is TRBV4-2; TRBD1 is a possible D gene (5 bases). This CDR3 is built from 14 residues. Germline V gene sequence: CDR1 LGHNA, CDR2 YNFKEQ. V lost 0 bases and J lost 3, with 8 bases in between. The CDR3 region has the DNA TGTGCCAGCAGCCAAGATCCGGGGGACACTGAAGCTTTCTTT. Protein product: CASSQDPGDTEAFF.

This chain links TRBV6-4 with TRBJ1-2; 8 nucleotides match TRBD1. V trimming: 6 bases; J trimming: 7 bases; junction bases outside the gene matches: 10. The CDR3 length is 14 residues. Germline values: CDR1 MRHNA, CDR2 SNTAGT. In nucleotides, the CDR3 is TGTGCCAGCAGGCAGGACAGGGTCGTAGGTGGCTACACCTTC. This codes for CASRQDRVVGGYTF.

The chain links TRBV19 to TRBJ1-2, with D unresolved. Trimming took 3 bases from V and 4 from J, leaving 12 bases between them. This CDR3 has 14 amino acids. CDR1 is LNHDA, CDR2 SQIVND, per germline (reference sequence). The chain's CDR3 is CASSIWAEGYGYTF. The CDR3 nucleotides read TGTGCCAGTAGTATCTGGGCGGAGGGCTATGGCTACACCTTC.

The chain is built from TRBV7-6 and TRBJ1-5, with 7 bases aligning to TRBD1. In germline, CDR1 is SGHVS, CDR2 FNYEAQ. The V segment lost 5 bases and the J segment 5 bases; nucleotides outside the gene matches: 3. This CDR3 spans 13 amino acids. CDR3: CASSPGQDQPQHF. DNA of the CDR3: TGTGCCAGCAGCCCTGGACAGGATCAGCCCCAGCATTTT.

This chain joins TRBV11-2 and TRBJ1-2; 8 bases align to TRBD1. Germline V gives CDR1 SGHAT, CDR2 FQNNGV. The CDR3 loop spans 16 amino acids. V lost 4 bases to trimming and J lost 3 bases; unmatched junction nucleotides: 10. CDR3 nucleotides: TGTGCCAGCAGCTCACTGCGAGCAGGGGGCTACTATGGCTACACCTTC. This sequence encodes CASSSLRAGGYYGYTF.

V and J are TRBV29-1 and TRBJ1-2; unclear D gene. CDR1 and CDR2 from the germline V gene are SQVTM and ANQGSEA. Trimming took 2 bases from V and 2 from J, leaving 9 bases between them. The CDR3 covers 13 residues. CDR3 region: CSVETVTNYGYTF. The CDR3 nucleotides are TGCAGCGTTGAAACAGTTACAAACTATGGCTACACCTTC.

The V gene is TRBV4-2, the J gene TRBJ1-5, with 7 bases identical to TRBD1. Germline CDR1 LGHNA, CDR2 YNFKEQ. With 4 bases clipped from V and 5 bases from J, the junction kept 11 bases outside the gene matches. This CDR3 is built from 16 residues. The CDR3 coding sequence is TGTGCCAGCAGCCGCGAGCCGGGACAGAGCCATCAGCCCCAGCATTTT. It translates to CASSREPGQSHQPQHF.

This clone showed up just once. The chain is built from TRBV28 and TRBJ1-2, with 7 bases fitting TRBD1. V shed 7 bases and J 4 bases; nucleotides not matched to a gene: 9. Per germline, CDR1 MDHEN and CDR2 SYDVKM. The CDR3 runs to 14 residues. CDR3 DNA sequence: TGTGCCAGCAACGACAGGGTCAGAGGCTATGGCTACACCTTC. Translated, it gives CASNDRVRGYGYTF.

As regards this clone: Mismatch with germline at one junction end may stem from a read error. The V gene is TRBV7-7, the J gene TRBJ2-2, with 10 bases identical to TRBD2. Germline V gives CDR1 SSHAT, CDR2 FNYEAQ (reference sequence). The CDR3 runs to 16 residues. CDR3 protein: CASSLTASGGSGELFF. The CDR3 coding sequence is TGTGCTAGCAGCTTAACGGCTAGCGGGGGTTCGGGGGAGCTGTTTTTT.

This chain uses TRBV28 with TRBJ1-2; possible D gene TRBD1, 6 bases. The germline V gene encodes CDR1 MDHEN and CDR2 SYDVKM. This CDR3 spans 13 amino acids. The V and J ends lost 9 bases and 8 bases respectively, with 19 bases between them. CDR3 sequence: CASHSFRDNGYTF. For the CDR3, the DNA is TGTGCCAGTCACTCGTTCCGGGACAACGGCTACACCTTC.

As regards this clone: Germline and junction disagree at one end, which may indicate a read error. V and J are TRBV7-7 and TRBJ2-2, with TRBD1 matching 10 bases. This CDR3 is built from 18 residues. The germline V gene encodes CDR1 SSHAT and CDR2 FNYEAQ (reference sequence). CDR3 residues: CASSPITGQGVGTGELFF. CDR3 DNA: TGTGCTAGCAGCCCGATTACCGGACAGGGGGTTGGGACCGGGGAGCTGTTTTTT.

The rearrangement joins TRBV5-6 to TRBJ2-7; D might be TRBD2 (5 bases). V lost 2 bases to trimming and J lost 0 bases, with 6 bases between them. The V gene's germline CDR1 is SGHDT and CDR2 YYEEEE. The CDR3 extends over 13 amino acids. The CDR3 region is CASSLGSSYEQYF. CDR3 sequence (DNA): TGTGCCAGCAGCTTAGGGAGCTCCTACGAGCAGTACTTC.

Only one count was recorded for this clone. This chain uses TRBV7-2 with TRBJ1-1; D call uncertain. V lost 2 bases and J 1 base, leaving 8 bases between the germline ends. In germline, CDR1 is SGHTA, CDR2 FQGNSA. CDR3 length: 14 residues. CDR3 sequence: CASSLKQENTEAFF. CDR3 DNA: TGTGCCAGCAGCTTAAAGCAGGAGAACACTGAAGCTTTCTTT.

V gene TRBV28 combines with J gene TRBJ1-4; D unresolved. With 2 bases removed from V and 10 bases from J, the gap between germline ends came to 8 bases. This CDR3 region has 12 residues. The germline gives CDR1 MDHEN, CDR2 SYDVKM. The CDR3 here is CASSLSLGKLFF. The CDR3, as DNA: TGTGCCAGCAGTTTAAGTCTAGGAAAACTGTTTTTT. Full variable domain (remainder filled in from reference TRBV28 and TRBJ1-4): DVKVTQSSRYLVKRTGEKVFLECVQDMDHENMFWYRQDPGLGLRLIYFSYDVKMKEKGDIPEGYSVSREKKERFSLILESASTNQTSMYLCASSLSLGKLFFGSGTQLSVL.

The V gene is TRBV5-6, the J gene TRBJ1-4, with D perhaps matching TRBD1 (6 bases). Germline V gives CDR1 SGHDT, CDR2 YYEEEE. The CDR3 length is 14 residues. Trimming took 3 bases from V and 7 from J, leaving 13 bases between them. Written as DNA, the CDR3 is TGTGCCAGCAGCTCGTCAGGGGAGGGTGAAAAACTGTTTTTT. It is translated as CASSSSGEGEKLFF.

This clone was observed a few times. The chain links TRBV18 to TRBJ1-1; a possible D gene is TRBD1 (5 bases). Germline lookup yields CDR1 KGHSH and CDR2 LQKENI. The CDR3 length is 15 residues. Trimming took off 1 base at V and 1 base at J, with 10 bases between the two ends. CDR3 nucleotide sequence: TGTGCCAGCTCACCACAGGGGACTCAGAACACTGAAGCTTTCTTT. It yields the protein CASSPQGTQNTEAFF.

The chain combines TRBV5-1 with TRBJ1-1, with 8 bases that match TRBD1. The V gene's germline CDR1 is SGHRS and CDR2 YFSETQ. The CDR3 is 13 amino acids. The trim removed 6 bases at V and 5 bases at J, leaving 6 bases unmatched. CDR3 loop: CASTWDRRTEAFF. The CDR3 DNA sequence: TGCGCCAGCACCTGGGACAGGAGAACTGAAGCTTTCTTT.

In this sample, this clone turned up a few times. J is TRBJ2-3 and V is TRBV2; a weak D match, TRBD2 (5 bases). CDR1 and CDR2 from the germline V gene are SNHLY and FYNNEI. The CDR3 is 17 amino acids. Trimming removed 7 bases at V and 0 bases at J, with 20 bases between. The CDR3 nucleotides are TGTGCCAGCACCTGGAGGATGGGATTAGACAGCACAGATACGCAGTATTTT. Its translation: CASTWRMGLDSTDTQYF.

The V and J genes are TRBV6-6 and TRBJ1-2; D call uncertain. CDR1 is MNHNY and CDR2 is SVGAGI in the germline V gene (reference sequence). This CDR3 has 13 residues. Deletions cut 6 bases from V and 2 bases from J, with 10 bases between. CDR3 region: CASSPGRNYGYTF. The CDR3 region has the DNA TGTGCCAGCAGCCCCGGGAGAAACTATGGCTACACCTTC.

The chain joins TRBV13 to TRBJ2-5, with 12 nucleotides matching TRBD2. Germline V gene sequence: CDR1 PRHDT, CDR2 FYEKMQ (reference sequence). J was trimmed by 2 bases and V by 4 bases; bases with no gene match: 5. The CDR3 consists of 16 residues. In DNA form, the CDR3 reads TGTGCCAGCAGCTCGCGACTAGCGGGGGAGCAAGAGACCCAGTACTTC. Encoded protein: CASSSRLAGEQETQYF.

Written as DNA, the CDR3 is TGTGCCAGCAGTCTAAGTGGAGAAGCACAGCCCCAGCATTTT. Protein: CASSLSGEAQPQHF. The chain employs TRBV7-8 and TRBJ1-5; D remains unclear. Trimming shortened V by 6 bases and J by 7 bases, and 16 bases separated the two germline ends. CDR3 length equals 14 residues. The V gene's germline CDR1 is SGHVS and CDR2 FQNEAQ.

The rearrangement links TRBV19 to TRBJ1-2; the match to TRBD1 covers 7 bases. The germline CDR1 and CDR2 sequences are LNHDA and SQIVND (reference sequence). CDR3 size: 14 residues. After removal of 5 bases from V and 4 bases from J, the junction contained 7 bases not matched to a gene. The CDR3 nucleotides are TGTGCCAGTAGTTTTGCGCCAGGGGGCTATGGCTACACCTTC. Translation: CASSFAPGGYGYTF.

For the CDR3, the DNA is TGTGCCAGCAGCTTATCTGGGGGCCTGGATGAAAAACTGTTTTTT. This translates into CASSLSGGLDEKLFF. The J gene is TRBJ1-4, the V gene TRBV13; the D gene is possibly TRBD1 (6 bases). Germline CDR1 reads PRHDT; CDR2 reads FYEKMQ (reference sequence). There are 15 residues in the CDR3. Between the trimmed V and J ends, which lost 2 bases and 6 bases, there was a span of 13 bases.

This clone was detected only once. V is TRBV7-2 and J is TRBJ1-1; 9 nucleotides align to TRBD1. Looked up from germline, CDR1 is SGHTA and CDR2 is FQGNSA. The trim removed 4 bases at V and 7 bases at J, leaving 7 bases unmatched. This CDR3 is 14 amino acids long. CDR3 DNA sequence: TGTGCCAGCAGCTCTTACAGGGGGCATGGTGAAGCTTTCTTT. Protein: CASSSYRGHGEAFF.